This T cell receptor (beta chain) came from a study of blood T cells in healthy people across ages. For the study at large: Template switching picked up about one barcoded beta molecule for each two T cells.

Notes on this clonotype: No antigen is known for it.

V dropped 6 bases and J dropped 3 bases, with 9 bases sitting between them. The length of the CDR3 is 12 residues. Germline CDR1 is SQVTM and CDR2 is ANQGSEA. General study points: No one knew whether donors had CMV, which possibly confounded expanded clonotype changes.

For the second PCR, which ran for roughly 6 to 11 cycles, a sample-barcoded 5' primer and a J-beta primer mix were used. From the 5' RACE reads, TCRdb called clonotypes with MiXCR, one entry per CDR3 protein. Of more than 450,000 distinct CDR3 sequences in the sample, about 26% were seen once. This sample also appeared in a second study, on T cells of mothers and their children. Per that study: Samples were obtained from a few healthy Caucasian mothers and their six children. Over 8 million reads per mother and about 3 million per child were obtained.

The sequencing input was blood. This sequence originates from a boy younger than 10 in good health. The rearrangement links TRBV29-1 to TRBJ2-1; a weak D match, TRBD1 (5 bases). The CDR3 here is CSVRQNYNEQFF. In nucleotides, the CDR3 is TGCAGCGTCCGACAGAACTACAATGAGCAGTTCTTC.